This is a list of T cell receptor beta chains from one sample in a study of CD8+ T cells in alopecia areata. Generated by immunoSEQ multiplex PCR, the TCRdb table keeps only in-frame clones and is missing some. The repertoire holds about 190,000 clones, with approximately 60% as singletons. This material consisted of CD4+ T cells sorted from blood, taken at week 4, from a patient treated with tofacitinib. These receptors came from a human donor with alopecia areata. Each CDR3 is given with its conserved first and last residue. A D gene is named only where the DNA matches it firmly. Clone size is not always given. Where it is, it says once, few, many or a class for expanded clones.

-	TRBD1	TRBV30	TRBJ1-5	TGTGCCTGGAGTAGATACCCCGGGACAGATAATAGCAATCAGCCCCAGCATTTT	CAWSRYPGTDNSNQPQHF
-	-	TRBV5-1	TRBJ1-5	TGCGCCAGCAGCTTGGGGTCAGTAAATCAGCCCCAGCATTTT	CASSLGSVNQPQHF
-	-	TRBV30	TRBJ2-5	TGTGCCTGGGAACGGGAGACCCAGTACTTC	CAWERETQYF
-	-	TRBV29-1	TRBJ2-1	TGCAGCGTTGAAGACGTCGCAGGGGCTGGGGCTGAGCAGTTCTTC	CSVEDVAGAGAEQFF
-	-	TRBV4-1	TRBJ2-7	TGCGCCAGCAGCCAGCGGACTACTCCCTACGAGCAGTACTTC	CASSQRTTPYEQYF
-	TRBD2	TRBV30	TRBJ2-1	TGTGCCTGGAGTGTGGGACTAAACTACAATGAGCAGTTCTTC	CAWSVGLNYNEQFF
once	-	TRBV29-1	TRBJ2-1	TGCAGCTCCTCGGTAGCCCACGTTGAAGATGAGCAGTTCTTC	CSSSVAHVEDEQFF
-	-	TRBV15	TRBJ2-7	TGTGCCACCAGCGGGGCGAGAACATCGGACAACGAGCAGTACTTC	CATSGARTSDNEQYF
-	TRBD1	TRBV30	TRBJ1-1	TGTGCCTGGACCCCCAGGGGGGACGCTGAAGCTTTCTTT	CAWTPRGDAEAFF
many	TRBD1	TRBV2	TRBJ2-2	TGTGCCAGCAGTAGACAGGGAGCGAACACCGGGGAGCTGTTTTTT	CASSRQGANTGELFF
-	-	TRBV9	TRBJ2-1	TGTGCCAGCAGCCCAGGAGGGAGCTCCTACAATGAGCAGTTCTTC	CASSPGGSSYNEQFF
-	TRBD1	TRBV6-5	TRBJ2-5	TGTGCCAGCAGTTACTCGACAGGGGGAAAGACCCAGTACTTC	CASSYSTGGKTQYF
once	-	TRBV2	TRBJ2-5	TGTGCCACCCATCCGGCGGGGTTCGGAGAGACCCAGTACTTC	CATHPAGFGETQYF
-	TRBD1	TRBV30	TRBJ2-7	TGTGCCTGGAGCCGCCAGGACAGGGGGCTGTACGAGCAGTACTTC	CAWSRQDRGLYEQYF
few	TRBD1	TRBV30	TRBJ2-7	TGTGCCTGGAACCCGACAGGGTTGGGCGAGCAGTACTTC	CAWNPTGLGEQYF
-	-	TRBV14	TRBJ2-2	TGTGCCAGCAGCCAAGTAGGGGAGTACACCGGGGAGCTGTTTTTT	CASSQVGEYTGELFF
few	-	TRBV30	TRBJ1-5	TGTGCCTGGAGTTCTGGGACAAGTAATCAGCCCCAGCATTTT	CAWSSGTSNQPQHF
-	-	TRBV7-2	TRBJ1-2	TGTGCCAGCAGTTCCCCTGGACGGACCCAGGGCTACACCTTC	CASSSPGRTQGYTF
-	-	TRBV2	TRBJ2-2	TGTGCCAGTACGTCCGGGAACGCGAACACCGGGGAGCTGTTTTTT	CASTSGNANTGELFF
few	-	TRBV29-1	TRBJ2-5	TGCAGTGCCAAGGTGGAGACCCAGTACTTC	CSAKVETQYF
-	-	TRBV30	TRBJ1-2	TGTGCCTGGACCAGAGACTTTAACACTTATGGCTACACCTTC	CAWTRDFNTYGYTF
-	-	TRBV6-5	TRBJ2-3	TGTGCCAGCAGTCTCAACGGATTTCCCGCAGATACGCAGTATTTT	CASSLNGFPADTQYF
-	-	TRBV7-2	TRBJ2-1	TGTGCCAGCAGCGAAGTGCGTGACCTTAAGGATGAGCAGTTCTTC	CASSEVRDLKDEQFF
few	-	TRBV5-1	TRBJ1-1	TGCGCCAGCAGCCCCGGACCACCAGTAGCTTTCTTT	CASSPGPPVAFF
-	-	TRBV11-2	TRBJ2-7	TGTGCCAGCAGCTTTTTTCAGTACGAGCAGTACTTC	CASSFFQYEQYF
-	TRBD2	TRBV7-2	TRBJ2-5	TGTGCCAGCAGCTTGACTAGCGGATGGGAGACCCAGTACTTC	CASSLTSGWETQYF
-	TRBD2	TRBV30	TRBJ2-1	TGTGCCTGGATCCCGGCTAGCGGGAGGGCCTTGTTCTTC	CAWIPASGRALFF
-	-	TRBV27	TRBJ2-7	TGTGCCAGCAGTTCCCCACAAATTGGCTACGAGCAGTACTTC	CASSSPQIGYEQYF
-	-	TRBV6-5	TRBJ1-1	TGTGCCAGCACCCGCTCGGAGGCGGACACTGAAGCTTTCTTT	CASTRSEADTEAFF
few	-	TRBV27	TRBJ2-7	TGTGCCAGCAGTCGTCAACCCGGGACCTTTTACGAGCAGTACTTC	CASSRQPGTFYEQYF
-	-	TRBV30	TRBJ1-1	TGTGCCTGGGGAAACACTGAAGCTTTCTTT	CAWGNTEAFF
-	-	TRBV2	TRBJ1-2	TGTGCCAGCAGTCCCCGCGCCGGGGCTCCCTATGGCTACACCTTC	CASSPRAGAPYGYTF